The 10 T cell receptor beta chains below all came from one sample that was sequenced in a study of T cell repertoires in cytomegalovirus infection. TCRdb itself ran the reads through MiXCR, one entry per CDR3 protein. This table holds 250,000 to 300,000 distinct CDR3 sequences, roughly an eighth found once. The sample consisted of PBMCs. Receptors originate from a human donor in good health (CMV status not recorded). Some clones in this sample may be carry-over from other donors' samples.

The table lists this clonotype with a few counts. This chain joins TRBV20-1 and TRBJ2-5; D ambiguous. The length of the CDR3 is 13 residues. From germline, CDR1 is DFQATT and CDR2 SNEGSKA (reference sequence). V was clipped by 6 bases and J by 4 bases, with 15 bases between them. The DNA of the CDR3 is TGCAGTGCCCCGCTTATAGTGGGAGAGACCCAGTACTTC. Translation: CSAPLIVGETQYF.

This clonotype was detected many times. This sequence joins TRBV20-1 and TRBJ2-1; D unclear. CDR1 is DFQATT, CDR2 SNEGSKA, per germline (reference sequence). V lost 3 bases, J lost 7 bases, and 7 bases lay in between. This CDR3 has 11 amino acids. The CDR3 nucleotides read TGCAGTGCTAGTCGCCTGAATGAGCAGTTCTTC. Its translation: CSASRLNEQFF.

This clonotype was recorded many times. V is TRBV10-3 and J is TRBJ1-5, with D tentatively TRBD1 (5 bases). Trimming took 5 bases from V and 0 from J, leaving 14 bases between them. Germline CDR1 ENHRY, CDR2 SYGVKD. This CDR3 comprises 16 residues. CDR3 amino acids: CAISRGRMDSNQPQHF. The CDR3 DNA is TGTGCCATCAGTCGGGGACGGATGGATAGCAATCAGCCCCAGCATTTT.

This clonotype was seen many times. This chain links TRBV12-3 or TRBV12-4 with TRBJ2-2; D is possibly TRBD1 (6 bases). The V end lost 5 bases, the J end lost 1 base, and 14 bases lay between the germline ends. The CDR3 contains 16 residues. DNA for the CDR3: TGTGCCAGCAGTCTACGGGACATTGGGAACACCGGGGAGCTGTTTTTT. Translated: CASSLRDIGNTGELFF.

This clonotype was detected ten times or more. The chain recombines TRBV6-2 or TRBV6-3 with TRBJ2-2; no definite D call. V was clipped by 0 bases and J by 6 bases, with 20 bases between them. This CDR3 region has 18 residues. Germline assignment: CDR1 MNHEY and CDR2 SVGEGT. CDR3 loop: CASSYSRYRQTLPGELFF. DNA for the CDR3: TGTGCCAGCAGTTACTCGAGGTATCGGCAGACCCTCCCCGGGGAGCTGTTTTTT.

This clonotype turned up a few times. The J gene is TRBJ2-1, the V gene TRBV20-1, with 8 bases matching TRBD2. Trimming removed 6 bases from V and 3 bases from J; junction bases left unmatched: 7. The CDR3 is 14 amino acids. CDR1 and CDR2 (germline): DFQATT, SNEGSKA (reference sequence). CDR3 DNA: TGCAGTGCAACCGGGGGGGATCGCTACAATGAGCAGTTCTTC. Translation gives CSATGGDRYNEQFF.

The chain is built from TRBV7-2 and TRBJ2-3, with 10 nucleotides matching TRBD2. Looked up from germline, CDR1 is SGHTA and CDR2 is FQGNSA. CDR3 length: 15 residues. The ends lost 5 bases at V and 5 bases at J; junction bases unmatched: 7. Written as DNA, the CDR3 is TGTGCCAGCAGCGCCAGCGGGAGGGCCGGAGATACGCAGTATTTT. Translating gives CASSASGRAGDTQYF.

This chain links TRBV5-1 with TRBJ2-5, with D unclear. Trimming cost V 0 bases and J 1 base, with 7 bases left between them. Germline V CDR1 and CDR2: SGHRS, YFSETQ. The CDR3 covers 14 residues. In nucleotides, the CDR3 is TGCGCCAGCAGCTTGGCGACCACCCAAGAGACCCAGTACTTC. Translation gives CASSLATTQETQYF. Looking up the rest from reference TRBV5-1 and TRBJ2-5 gives the full variable domain: KAGVTQTPRYLIKTRGQQVTLSCSPISGHRSVSWYQQTPGQGLQFLFEYFSETQRNKGNFPGRFSGRQFSNSRSEMNVSTLELGDSALYLCASSLATTQETQYFGPGTRLLVL.

This clonotype came up a few times. The rearrangement joins TRBV5-1 to TRBJ1-5; no clear D. There are 14 residues in the CDR3. CDR1 and CDR2 from the germline V gene are SGHRS and YFSETQ. Trimming took 4 bases from V and 3 from J, leaving 11 bases between them. The CDR3: CASSQEGNNQPQHF. In nucleotides, the CDR3 is TGCGCCAGCAGCCAAGAAGGGAACAATCAGCCCCAGCATTTT.

Many counts were recorded for this clonotype. This chain connects TRBV7-2 to TRBJ2-4; a weak D match, TRBD1 (5 bases). The CDR3 runs 15 residues. The germline CDR1 and CDR2 sequences are SGHTA and FQGNSA. V was cut by 5 bases and J by 6 bases, with 17 bases left in between. CDR3 protein: CASSTGQGSGNIQYF. CDR3 nucleotides: TGTGCCAGCAGCACCGGACAAGGCTCGGGAAACATTCAGTACTTC.